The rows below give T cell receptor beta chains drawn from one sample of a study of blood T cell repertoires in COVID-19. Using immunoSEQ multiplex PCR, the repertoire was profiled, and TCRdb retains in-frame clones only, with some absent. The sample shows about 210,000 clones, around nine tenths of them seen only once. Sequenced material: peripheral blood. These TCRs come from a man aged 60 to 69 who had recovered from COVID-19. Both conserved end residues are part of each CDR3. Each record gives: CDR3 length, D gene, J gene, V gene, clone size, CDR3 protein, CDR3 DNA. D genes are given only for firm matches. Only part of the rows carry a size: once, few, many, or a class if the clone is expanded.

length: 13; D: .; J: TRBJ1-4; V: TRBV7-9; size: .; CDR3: CASSLLTVEKLFF; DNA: TGTGCCAGCAGCTTACTCACGGTGGAAAAACTGTTTTTT
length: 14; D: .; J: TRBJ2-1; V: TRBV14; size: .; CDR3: CASSQVLGAHEQFF; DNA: TGTGCCAGCAGCCAAGTCTTGGGGGCGCATGAGCAGTTCTTC
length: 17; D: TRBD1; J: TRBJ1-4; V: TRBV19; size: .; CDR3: CASSTGQGASWDEKLFF; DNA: TGTGCCAGTAGTACCGGACAGGGGGCCTCTTGGGATGAAAAACTGTTTTTT
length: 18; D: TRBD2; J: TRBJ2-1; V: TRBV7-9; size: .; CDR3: CASSLKGLAGGPYREQFF; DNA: TGTGCCAGCAGCCTTAAAGGACTAGCGGGAGGGCCATATAGGGAGCAGTTCTTC
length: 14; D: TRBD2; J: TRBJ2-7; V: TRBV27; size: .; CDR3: CASSYGRAPNEQYF; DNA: TGTGCCAGCAGTTACGGGAGGGCTCCAAACGAGCAGTACTTC
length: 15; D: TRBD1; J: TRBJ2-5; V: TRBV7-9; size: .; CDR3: CASSLGTGNQETQYF; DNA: TGTGCCAGCAGCTTAGGGACAGGAAACCAAGAGACCCAGTACTTC
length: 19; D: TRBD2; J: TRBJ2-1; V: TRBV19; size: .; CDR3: CASSGASGGPGGSYNEQFF; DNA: TGTGCCAGTAGCGGCGCTAGCGGGGGTCCCGGAGGGTCCTACAATGAGCAGTTCTTC
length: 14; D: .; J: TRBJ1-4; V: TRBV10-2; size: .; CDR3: CASRRTDPNEKLFF; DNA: TGCGCCAGCAGAAGGACAGATCCTAATGAAAAACTGTTTTTT
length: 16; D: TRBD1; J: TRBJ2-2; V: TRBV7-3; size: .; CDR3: CASSPRTGGGTGELFF; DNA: TGTGCCAGCAGCCCCCGGACAGGGGGGGGCACCGGGGAGCTGTTTTTT
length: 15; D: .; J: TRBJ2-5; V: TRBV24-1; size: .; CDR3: CATSALTGYQETQYF; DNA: TGTGCCACCAGTGCCTTGACAGGCTACCAAGAGACCCAGTACTTC
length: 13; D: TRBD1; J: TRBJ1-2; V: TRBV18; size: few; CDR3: CASSDGQGGGYTF; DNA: TGTGCCAGCTCAGACGGACAGGGAGGTGGCTACACCTTC
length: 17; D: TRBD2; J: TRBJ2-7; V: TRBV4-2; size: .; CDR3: CASSWRTSGREEGEQYF; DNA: TGTGCCAGCAGCTGGCGGACTAGCGGGAGGGAAGAGGGCGAGCAGTACTTC
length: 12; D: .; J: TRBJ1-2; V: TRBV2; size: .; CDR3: CASTGDNYGYTF; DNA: TGTGCCAGCACAGGGGACAACTATGGCTACACCTTC
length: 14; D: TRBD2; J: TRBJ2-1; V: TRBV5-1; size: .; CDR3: CASSLGTSGYEQFF; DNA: TGCGCCAGCAGCTTGGGGACTAGCGGCTATGAGCAGTTCTTC
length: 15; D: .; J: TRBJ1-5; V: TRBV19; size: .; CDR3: CASSIEGTPIRPQHF; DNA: TGTGCCAGTAGTATAGAGGGGACTCCTATTCGGCCCCAGCATTTT
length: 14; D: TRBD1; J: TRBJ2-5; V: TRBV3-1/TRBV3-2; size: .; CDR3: CASSQPTGGETQYF; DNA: TGTGCCAGCAGCCAGCCGACAGGGGGAGAGACCCAGTACTTC
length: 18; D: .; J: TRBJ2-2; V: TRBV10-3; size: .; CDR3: CAISESAGTGPNTGELFF; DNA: TGTGCCATCAGTGAGTCGGCGGGTACAGGGCCGAACACCGGGGAGCTGTTTTTT
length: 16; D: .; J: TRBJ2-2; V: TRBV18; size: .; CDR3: CASSPRTVKMTGELFF; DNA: TGTGCCAGCTCACCACGGACAGTTAAGATGACCGGGGAGCTGTTTTTT
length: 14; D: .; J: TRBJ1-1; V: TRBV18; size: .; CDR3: CASSPGHPNTEAFF; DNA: TGTGCCAGCTCACCGGGACACCCGAACACTGAAGCTTTCTTT
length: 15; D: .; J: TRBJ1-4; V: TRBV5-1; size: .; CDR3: CASSLVGASNEKLFF; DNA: TGCGCCAGCAGCTTGGTAGGGGCTAGTAATGAAAAACTGTTTTTT
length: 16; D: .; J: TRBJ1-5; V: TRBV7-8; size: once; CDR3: CASSLGNGQLNQPQHF; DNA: TGTGCCAGCAGCTTAGGGAACGGACAGCTAAATCAGCCCCAGCATTTT
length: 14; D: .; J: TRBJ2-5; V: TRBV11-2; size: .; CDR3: CASSPGQIQETQYF; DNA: TGTGCCAGCAGCCCAGGACAGATTCAAGAGACCCAGTACTTC
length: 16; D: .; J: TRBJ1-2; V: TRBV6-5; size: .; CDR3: CASSYSGREKFYGYTF; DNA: TGTGCCAGCAGTTACTCGGGGCGGGAGAAGTTTTATGGCTACACCTTC
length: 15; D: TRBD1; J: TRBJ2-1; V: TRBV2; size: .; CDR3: CASSPQGASYNEQFF; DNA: TGTGCCAGCAGTCCCCAGGGGGCTTCCTACAATGAGCAGTTCTTC
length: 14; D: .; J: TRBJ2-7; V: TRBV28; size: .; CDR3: CASRAGTPGGEQYF; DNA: TGTGCCAGCAGGGCCGGGACACCCGGCGGGGAGCAGTACTTC
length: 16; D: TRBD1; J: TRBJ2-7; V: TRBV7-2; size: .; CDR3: CASSLGLRTGGRSMYF; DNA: TGTGCCAGCAGCTTAGGACTTCGGACAGGGGGGAGGTCAATGTACTTC
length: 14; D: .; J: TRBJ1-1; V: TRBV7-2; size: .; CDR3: CASSWYSQGTEAFF; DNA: TGTGCCAGCAGCTGGTACAGTCAGGGCACTGAAGCTTTCTTT
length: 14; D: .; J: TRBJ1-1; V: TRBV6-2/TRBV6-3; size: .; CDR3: CASSYYPGDTEAFF; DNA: TGTGCCAGCAGTTACTACCCGGGAGACACTGAAGCTTTCTTT
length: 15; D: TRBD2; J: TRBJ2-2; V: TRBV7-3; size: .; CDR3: CASSLASGHTGELFF; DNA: TGTGCCAGCAGCTTAGCTAGCGGCCACACCGGGGAGCTGTTTTTT
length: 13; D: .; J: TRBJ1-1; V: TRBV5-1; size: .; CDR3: CASSQGQNTEAFF; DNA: TGCGCCAGCAGCCAGGGACAGAACACTGAAGCTTTCTTT
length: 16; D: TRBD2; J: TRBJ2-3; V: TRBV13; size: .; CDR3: CASRTSVPLWEDTQYF; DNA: TGTGCCAGCAGAACTAGCGTCCCATTGTGGGAAGATACGCAGTATTTT
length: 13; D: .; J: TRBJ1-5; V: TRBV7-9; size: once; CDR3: CASSLGVNQPQHF; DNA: TGTGCCAGCAGCTTAGGAGTCAATCAGCCCCAGCATTTT
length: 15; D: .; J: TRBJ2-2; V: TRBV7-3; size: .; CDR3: CASSPSGRNTGELFF; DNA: TGTGCCAGCAGCCCCTCGGGGAGGAACACCGGGGAGCTGTTTTTT